This is a list of T cell receptor beta chains from one sample in a study of siplizumab effects on memory and regulatory T cells. Method: immunoSEQ multiplex PCR; TCRdb's copy keeps in-frame clones and lacks some. Here the sample spans 20,000 or so clones, approximately 44% being singletons. For these TCRs, the target antigens are not known. The material sequenced was CFSE-low (dividing) CD4+ T cells sorted from an allogeneic mixed lymphocyte reaction. These receptors came from a human donor in good health; the cells came from an allogeneic mixed lymphocyte reaction. Some clones in this sample may be carry-over from other donors' samples. Each CDR3 is given with its conserved first and last residue. A D gene is named only where the DNA matches it firmly. Not all rows give a size; the values are once, few, many and, for expanded clones, a class.

V gene: TRBV7-2
J gene: TRBJ2-1
D gene: TRBD1
clone size: .
CDR3 protein: CASSLGSTGPYNEQFF
CDR3 DNA: TGTGCCAGCAGCTTAGGGTCGACAGGGCCCTACAATGAGCAGTTCTTC

V gene: TRBV30
J gene: TRBJ2-2
D gene: .
clone size: .
CDR3 protein: CAWRTDGTITGELFF
CDR3 DNA: TGTGCCTGGAGGACGGATGGTACTATCACCGGGGAGCTGTTTTTT

V gene: TRBV25-1
J gene: TRBJ2-5
D gene: TRBD2
clone size: .
CDR3 protein: CASRQLAGETQYF
CDR3 DNA: TGTGCCAGCAGACAATTAGCGGGAGAGACCCAGTACTTC

V gene: TRBV9
J gene: TRBJ2-7
D gene: .
clone size: .
CDR3 protein: CASSPEVPPYEQYF
CDR3 DNA: TGTGCCAGCAGCCCAGAGGTGCCCCCCTACGAGCAGTACTTC

V gene: TRBV11-2
J gene: TRBJ2-7
D gene: .
clone size: .
CDR3 protein: CASSKDILNYEQYF
CDR3 DNA: TGTGCCAGCAGCAAGGACATTCTCAACTACGAGCAGTACTTC

V gene: TRBV5-4
J gene: TRBJ2-3
D gene: .
clone size: .
CDR3 protein: CASSLVAADTQYF
CDR3 DNA: TGTGCCAGCAGCTTGGTAGCGGCAGATACGCAGTATTTT

V gene: TRBV30
J gene: TRBJ1-2
D gene: TRBD1
clone size: .
CDR3 protein: CAWEQGTHGYTF
CDR3 DNA: TGTGCCTGGGAACAGGGGACGCATGGCTACACCTTC

V gene: TRBV4-3
J gene: TRBJ1-6
D gene: TRBD1
clone size: .
CDR3 protein: CASSQETGQVGSPLHF
CDR3 DNA: TGCGCCAGCAGCCAAGAGACGGGACAGGTCGGTTCACCCCTCCACTTT

V gene: TRBV2
J gene: TRBJ2-6
D gene: TRBD1
clone size: .
CDR3 protein: CASRDRATNSGANVLTF
CDR3 DNA: TGTGCCAGCAGAGACAGGGCCACAAACTCTGGGGCCAACGTCCTGACTTTC

V gene: TRBV10-3
J gene: TRBJ1-6
D gene: .
clone size: few
CDR3 protein: CAISESADISPLHF
CDR3 DNA: TGTGCCATCAGTGAGTCGGCCGACATTTCACCCCTCCACTTT

V gene: TRBV7-6
J gene: TRBJ2-2
D gene: .
clone size: few
CDR3 protein: CASSLGLANTGELFF
CDR3 DNA: TGTGCCAGCAGCTTAGGACTAGCGAACACCGGGGAGCTGTTTTTT

V gene: TRBV7-6
J gene: TRBJ1-1
D gene: .
clone size: few
CDR3 protein: CASSRNLEGGTEAFF
CDR3 DNA: TGTGCCAGCAGCCGTAACTTGGAGGGCGGCACTGAAGCTTTCTTT

V gene: TRBV5-5
J gene: TRBJ1-2
D gene: TRBD1
clone size: .
CDR3 protein: CASSSYRGLSYGYTF
CDR3 DNA: TGTGCCAGCAGCTCATACAGGGGGCTGAGCTATGGCTACACCTTC

V gene: TRBV15
J gene: TRBJ2-1
D gene: .
clone size: few
CDR3 protein: CATSRGLIAGVYNEQFF
CDR3 DNA: TGTGCCACCAGCAGGGGTCTGATCGCAGGCGTTTACAATGAGCAGTTCTTC

V gene: TRBV9
J gene: TRBJ1-1
D gene: .
clone size: .
CDR3 protein: CASSVQGGTEAFF
CDR3 DNA: TGTGCCAGCAGCGTTCAGGGCGGAACTGAAGCTTTCTTT

V gene: TRBV7-8
J gene: TRBJ2-2
D gene: .
clone size: .
CDR3 protein: CASSYTGPPLSGELFF
CDR3 DNA: TGTGCCAGCAGCTATACGGGACCCCCACTCTCCGGGGAGCTGTTTTTT

V gene: TRBV7-9
J gene: TRBJ1-1
D gene: .
clone size: few
CDR3 protein: CASSLGENTEAFF
CDR3 DNA: TGTGCCAGCAGCTTAGGGGAGAACACTGAAGCTTTCTTT

V gene: TRBV27
J gene: TRBJ2-1
D gene: .
clone size: .
CDR3 protein: CASSSTAGEQFF
CDR3 DNA: TGTGCCAGCAGTTCGACGGCGGGTGAGCAGTTCTTC

V gene: TRBV5-5
J gene: TRBJ2-3
D gene: TRBD2
clone size: few
CDR3 protein: CASSLWGSGGADTQYF
CDR3 DNA: TGTGCCAGCAGCTTGTGGGGTAGCGGGGGGGCGGATACGCAGTATTTT

V gene: TRBV4-1
J gene: TRBJ2-5
D gene: TRBD2
clone size: medium-sized
CDR3 protein: CASSQGSGDYQETQYF
CDR3 DNA: TGCGCCAGCAGCCAAGGAAGCGGGGATTACCAAGAGACCCAGTACTTC

V gene: TRBV25-1
J gene: TRBJ2-2
D gene: .
clone size: .
CDR3 protein: CASTPSGPGELFF
CDR3 DNA: TGTGCCAGCACCCCTTCGGGACCCGGGGAGCTGTTTTTT

V gene: TRBV7-9
J gene: TRBJ2-5
D gene: TRBD2
clone size: .
CDR3 protein: CASKTDRPGGQETQYF
CDR3 DNA: TGTGCCAGCAAGACGGACCGCCCGGGGGGCCAAGAGACCCAGTACTTC

V gene: TRBV5-4
J gene: TRBJ1-6
D gene: .
clone size: .
CDR3 protein: CASSLMGSPLHF
CDR3 DNA: TGTGCCAGCAGCTTGATGGGTTCACCCCTCCACTTT

V gene: TRBV5-4
J gene: TRBJ2-1
D gene: .
clone size: .
CDR3 protein: CASSLPYLNGPSLMVF
CDR3 DNA: TGTGCCAGCAGCTTGCCCTACCTAAACGGGCCTAGCCTAATGGTCTTC